The clone carrying this T cell receptor beta chain was observed once. Method: immunoSEQ multiplex PCR; TCRdb's copy keeps in-frame clones and lacks some. The repertoire consists of 84,000 or so clones, with just under 95% occurring once and the leading ten covering approximately 0.25%. The data are from a study of technical replicates of blood from a handful of donors. This CDR3 is 16 amino acids long. Germline CDR1 SEHNR, CDR2 FQNEAQ (reference sequence). Trimming cost V 1 base and J 2 bases; bases outside gene matches: 7. The chain uses TRBV7-9 and TRBJ2-7; 8 positions agree with TRBD2. This receptor was taken from a human donor in good health. Sequencing was done on a sample of T cells isolated from PBMCs. CDR3 loop: CASSLGASGSTYEQYF. CDR3 in DNA: TGTGCCAGCAGCTTAGGAGCTAGCGGGTCTACCTACGAGCAGTACTTC. The full variable domain, with the rest looked up from reference TRBV7-9 and TRBJ2-7, is DTGVSQNPRHKITKRGQNVTFRCDPISEHNRLYWYRQTLGQGPEFLTYFQNEAQLEKSRLLSDRFSAERPKGSFSTLEIQRTEQGDSAMYLCASSLGASGSTYEQYFGPGTRLTVT.